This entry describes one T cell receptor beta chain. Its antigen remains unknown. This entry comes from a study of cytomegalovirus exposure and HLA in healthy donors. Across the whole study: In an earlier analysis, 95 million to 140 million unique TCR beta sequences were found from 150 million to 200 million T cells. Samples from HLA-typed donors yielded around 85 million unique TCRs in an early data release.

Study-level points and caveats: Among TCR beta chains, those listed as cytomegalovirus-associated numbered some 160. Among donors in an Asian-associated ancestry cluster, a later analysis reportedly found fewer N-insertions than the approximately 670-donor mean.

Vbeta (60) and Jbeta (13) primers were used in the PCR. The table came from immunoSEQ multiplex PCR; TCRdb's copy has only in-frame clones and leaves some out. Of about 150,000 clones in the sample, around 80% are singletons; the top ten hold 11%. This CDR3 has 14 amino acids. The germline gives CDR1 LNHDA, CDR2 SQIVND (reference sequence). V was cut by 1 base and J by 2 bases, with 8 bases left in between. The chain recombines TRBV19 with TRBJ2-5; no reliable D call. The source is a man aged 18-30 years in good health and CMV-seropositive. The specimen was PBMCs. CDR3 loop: CASSIARGQETQYF. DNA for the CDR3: TGTGCCAGTAGTATAGCTCGAGGACAAGAGACCCAGTACTTC.